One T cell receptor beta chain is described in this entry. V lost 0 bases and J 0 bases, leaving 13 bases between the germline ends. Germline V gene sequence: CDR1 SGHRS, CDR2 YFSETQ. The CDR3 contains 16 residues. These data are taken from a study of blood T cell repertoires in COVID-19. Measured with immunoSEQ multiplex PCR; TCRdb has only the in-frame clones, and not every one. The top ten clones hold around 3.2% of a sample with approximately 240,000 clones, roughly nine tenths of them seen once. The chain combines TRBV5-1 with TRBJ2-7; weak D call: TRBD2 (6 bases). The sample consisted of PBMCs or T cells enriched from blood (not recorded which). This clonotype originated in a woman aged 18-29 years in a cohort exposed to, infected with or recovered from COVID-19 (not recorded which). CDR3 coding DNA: TGCGCCAGCAGCTTGGACGGGCGGGGTCCCTCCTACGAGCAGTACTTC. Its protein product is CASSLDGRGPSYEQYF.